The 2 T cell receptor beta chains below come from one sample, sequenced in a study of blood T cell repertoires in COVID-19. The table came from immunoSEQ multiplex PCR; TCRdb's copy has only in-frame clones and leaves some out. The sample shows just under 150,000 clones, just under 90% of them seen only once. Sample: peripheral blood. These receptor sequences come from a woman between 50 and 59 years old with active or convalescent COVID-19.

The chain combines TRBV19 with TRBJ1-5, with TRBD1 matching over 10 bases. CDR3 length: 16 amino acids. Unmatched junction bases numbered 3, after V lost 3 bases and J lost 1 base. From germline, CDR1 is LNHDA and CDR2 SQIVND (reference sequence). The CDR3 DNA follows: TGTGCCAGTAGTATTACGGGACAGGGGAGCAATCAGCCCCAGCATTTT. It specifies CASSITGQGSNQPQHF.

The chain couples TRBV4-1 to TRBJ2-3, with 14 positions matching TRBD2. The length of the CDR3 is 17 residues. V was pared by 4 bases and J by 3 bases, with 6 bases of the junction left unmatched. Germline CDR1 is MGHRA and CDR2 is YSYEKL. CDR3 DNA: TGCGCCAGCAGCCTGGGACTAGCGGGAGTATTGACAGATACGCAGTATTTT. This sequence encodes CASSLGLAGVLTDTQYF.